The 23 T cell receptor beta chains given below trace back to one sample, sequenced in a study of blood T cell repertoires in COVID-19. TCRdb keeps only in-frame clones here, not all; method: immunoSEQ multiplex PCR. The top ten clones hold approximately 4% of a sample with approximately 240,000 clones, 65% to 85% of them seen once. Source material: peripheral blood. Receptors originate from a middle-aged woman with active or convalescent COVID-19.

The V call is TRBV11-2, the J call TRBJ1-1, with D possibly matching TRBD1 (5 bases). CDR3 length: 14 residues. The ends were cut back, 5 bases at V and 1 base at J, with 11 bases in the middle. The germline V gene has CDR1 SGHAT and CDR2 FQNNGV. The CDR3 sequence is CASSLQQGNTEAFF. The CDR3 DNA sequence: TGTGCCAGCAGCCTACAGCAGGGGAACACTGAAGCTTTCTTT. Together with reference TRBV11-2 and TRBJ1-1, the CDR3 gives the full variable domain: EAGVAQSPRYKIIEKRQSVAFWCNPISGHATLYWYQQILGQGPKLLIQFQNNGVVDDSQLPKDRFSAERLKGVDSTLKIQPAKLEDSAVYLCASSLQQGNTEAFFGQGTRLTVV.

V is TRBV11-2 and J is TRBJ2-2; a possible D gene is TRBD1 (5 bases). With 4 bases removed from V and 1 base from J, the gap between germline ends came to 10 bases. CDR3 length: 15 residues. Germline lookup yields CDR1 SGHAT and CDR2 FQNNGV. CDR3: CASSSDSLNTGELFF. The CDR3 DNA follows: TGTGCCAGCAGCTCCGACAGCCTGAACACCGGGGAGCTGTTTTTT. The full variable domain, in which reference TRBV11-2 and TRBJ2-2 provide the parts outside the CDR3, is EAGVAQSPRYKIIEKRQSVAFWCNPISGHATLYWYQQILGQGPKLLIQFQNNGVVDDSQLPKDRFSAERLKGVDSTLKIQPAKLEDSAVYLCASSSDSLNTGELFFGEGSRLTVL.

The V and J genes are TRBV6-6 and TRBJ1-5, with TRBD1 identical over 7 bases. This CDR3 is 15 amino acids long. V lost 10 bases, J lost 2 bases, and 11 bases stayed unmatched. From germline, CDR1 is MNHNY and CDR2 SVGAGI (reference sequence). The CDR3 bases are TGTGCCACCTCTGCGATAGGGACAGGCAATCAGCCCCAGCATTTT. Protein sequence: CATSAIGTGNQPQHF.

This clone was detected only a few times. The chain combines TRBV6-5 with TRBJ2-3; 8 nucleotides agree with TRBD1. Germline lookup yields CDR1 MNHEY and CDR2 SVGAGI. This CDR3 region has 14 residues. Trimming at V came to 7 bases and at J to 3 bases, leaving 6 bases not matched to a gene. CDR3 in amino acids: CASTRTGMTDTQYF. The DNA of the CDR3 is TGTGCCAGCACGCGGACAGGGATGACAGATACGCAGTATTTT.

This clone was seen once. This chain joins TRBV15 and TRBJ1-3; possible D gene TRBD1, 5 bases. Trimming pared 0 bases from V and 0 bases from J, leaving 15 bases between. This CDR3 is 18 amino acids long. Germline V gene lookup returns CDR1 LNHNV and CDR2 YYDKDF (reference sequence). CDR3 sequence: CATSRDRPGPFSGNTIYF. The CDR3 DNA reads as TGTGCCACCAGCAGAGATCGTCCAGGGCCGTTCTCTGGAAACACCATATATTTT. The full variable domain, with the rest looked up from reference TRBV15 and TRBJ1-3, is DAMVIQNPRYQVTQFGKPVTLSCSQTLNHNVMYWYQQKSSQAPKLLFHYYDKDFNNEADTPDNFQSRRPNTSFCFLDIRSPGLGDTAMYLCATSRDRPGPFSGNTIYFGEGSWLTVV.

The CDR3 DNA sequence: TGTGCCAGCAGGAAACAGCGACAGGGATGGGATACTGAAGCTTTCTTT. Translating it yields CASRKQRQGWDTEAFF. V is TRBV2 and J is TRBJ1-1; 7 bases line up with TRBD1. CDR3 length: 16 residues. The V and J ends lost 6 bases and 5 bases, in that order; junction bases with no gene match: 15. Germline-derived CDR1 and CDR2 are SNHLY and FYNNEI.

In DNA form, the CDR3 reads TGTGCCAGCAGCTCCCAGGGTGATAGTGAAGCCTACGAGCAGTACGTC. Its protein is CASSSQGDSEAYEQYV. The rearrangement uses TRBV7-2 and TRBJ2-7; the D gene is possibly TRBD1 (5 bases). Germline V gene sequence: CDR1 SGHTA, CDR2 FQGNSA. V shed 4 bases and J shed 2 bases, with 18 bases lying between them. The CDR3 totals 16 residues.

CDR3 sequence (DNA): TGTGCCAGCAGCCAAGATAAGTTGGCGGGGAAAGAGACCCAGTACTTC. This encodes CASSQDKLAGKETQYF. The J gene is TRBJ2-5, the V gene TRBV3-1 (or the pseudogene TRBV3-2); perhaps TRBD2 as D (6 bases). With 0 bases removed from V and 3 bases from J, the gap between germline ends came to 14 bases. The CDR3 consists of 16 residues. CDR1 LGHDT and CDR2 YNNKEL come from the germline V gene (reference sequence).

Ten or more counts support this clone. The rearrangement uses TRBV5-4 and TRBJ1-3; 8 nucleotides match TRBD1. Germline V gene data show CDR1 as SGHNT and CDR2 as YYREEE (reference sequence). This CDR3 comprises 16 residues. V was clipped by 0 bases and J by 2 bases; unmatched bases: 4. The CDR3 reads CASSLARTGPGNTIYF. The CDR3 coding sequence is TGTGCCAGCAGCTTGGCCAGGACAGGGCCTGGAAACACCATATATTTT.

Comment on this clone: Other DNA sequences from this sample encode an identical CDR3 as well. The rearrangement uses TRBV7-3 and TRBJ2-1, with 9 positions matching TRBD2. The CDR3 is 15 amino acids. CDR1 is SGHTA, CDR2 FQGTGA, per germline. Germline trimming cut 1 base from V and 4 bases from J; bases unmatched to any gene: 2. Written as DNA, the CDR3 is TGTGCCAGCAGCTTAAATAGCGGGGGTTACAATGAGCAGTTCTTC. Amino acids: CASSLNSGGYNEQFF.

The chain recombines TRBV29-1 with TRBJ2-3; 8 bases map to TRBD2. The CDR3 is 13 residues long. Trimming at V came to 7 bases and at J to 4 bases, leaving 7 bases not matched to a gene. Germline CDR1 and CDR2: SQVTM and ANQGSEA. This CDR3 reads CSDSGDLSDTQYF. CDR3 nucleotides: TGCAGCGATAGCGGGGATTTATCAGATACGCAGTATTTT.

The V call is TRBV7-9, the J call TRBJ1-3, with D possibly TRBD1 on 6 matching bases. CDR1 is SEHNR and CDR2 is FQNEAQ in the germline V gene (reference sequence). CDR3 length: 12 residues. V was clipped by 10 bases and J by 6 bases, with 13 bases between them. The CDR3 region has the DNA TGTGCCACCCGGACAGAGGTAAACACCATATATTTT. It encodes CATRTEVNTIYF.

This clone was observed once. This chain joins TRBV19 and TRBJ1-6; weak D call: TRBD1 (5 bases). From germline, CDR1 is LNHDA and CDR2 SQIVND (reference sequence). V was trimmed by 4 bases and J by 5 bases, leaving 9 bases between them. The CDR3 length is 14 residues. In DNA, the CDR3 is TGTGCCAGTAGTACAGGGAAAAATAATTCACCCCTCCACTTT. Translated: CASSTGKNNSPLHF.

A single count supports this clone. The V call is TRBV5-1, the J call TRBJ1-1; 7 bases are shared with TRBD1. Germline CDR1 and CDR2: SGHRS and YFSETQ. The CDR3 is made up of 13 amino acids. V gave up 5 bases and J gave up 0 bases; unmatched junction bases: 1. In nucleotides, the CDR3 is TGCGCCAGCAGGGGACAGCTGAACACTGAAGCTTTCTTT. This gives the protein CASRGQLNTEAFF.

The J gene is TRBJ1-2, the V gene TRBV2; 8 nucleotides agree with TRBD1. The V gene end was trimmed by 1 base and the J gene end by 4 bases; junction bases not matched to a gene: 5. CDR1 is SNHLY, CDR2 FYNNEI, per germline. The CDR3 length is 15 residues. The CDR3 DNA reads TGTGCCAGCAGTGAAGGTGGACAGGGCGTCTATGGCTACACCTTC. It yields the protein CASSEGGQGVYGYTF.

The chain recombines TRBV27 with TRBJ1-2, with D tentatively TRBD1 (6 bases). V lost 0 bases to trimming and J lost 4 bases, with 12 bases between them. Germline values: CDR1 MNHEY, CDR2 SMNVEV (reference sequence). This CDR3 comprises 15 residues. CDR3 in DNA: TGTGCCAGCAGTTTATCGAAGGGGGAAACCTATGGCTACACCTTC. Translating gives CASSLSKGETYGYTF.

Only a few counts were recorded for this clone. This chain joins TRBV4-1 and TRBJ2-3; 10 bases fit TRBD2. Germline V gives CDR1 MGHRA, CDR2 YSYEKL. The CDR3 is 14 residues long. With 6 bases clipped from V and 6 bases from J, the junction kept 6 bases outside the gene matches. CDR3 residues: CASRVAGGMDTQYF. The CDR3 bases are TGCGCCAGCAGGGTAGCGGGGGGCATGGATACGCAGTATTTT.

The chain carries TRBV2 and TRBJ2-2; 11 positions agree with TRBD2. This CDR3 has 15 residues. The ends lost 10 bases at V and 4 bases at J; junction bases unmatched: 8. Germline CDR1 and CDR2: SNHLY and FYNNEI. The CDR3 is CAIIAGGPTTGELFF. DNA for the CDR3: TGTGCCATTATAGCGGGGGGGCCTACCACCGGGGAGCTGTTTTTT.

This CDR3 is CASSLPGQVNTEAFF. CDR3 in DNA: TGTGCCAGCAGCCTCCCGGGACAGGTGAACACTGAAGCTTTCTTT. This chain links TRBV9 with TRBJ1-1; 8 bases align to TRBD1. The germline V gene encodes CDR1 SGDLS and CDR2 YYNGEE. The V and J ends lost 4 bases and 0 bases, in that order; junction bases with no gene match: 5. This CDR3 comprises 15 residues. The entire variable domain, with the rest obtained from reference TRBV9 and TRBJ1-1, is as follows: DSGVTQTPKHLITATGQRVTLRCSPRSGDLSVYWYQQSLDQGLQFLIQYYNGEERAKGNILERFSAQQFPDLHSELNLSSLELGDSALYFCASSLPGQVNTEAFFGQGTRLTVV.

The V gene is TRBV20-1, the J gene TRBJ1-2; D may be TRBD1 (5 bases). V lost 6 bases and J lost 3, with 14 bases in between. Germline assignment: CDR1 DFQATT and CDR2 SNEGSKA (reference sequence). The CDR3 runs to 13 residues. The CDR3 loop reads CSASARGDYGYTF. DNA of the CDR3: TGCAGTGCGAGTGCGCGGGGGGACTATGGCTACACCTTC.

This clone was picked up one time. V and J are TRBV2 and TRBJ1-6; D possibly corresponds to TRBD1 (5 bases). V lost 4 bases to trimming and J lost 7 bases, with 8 bases between them. The CDR3 sequence is 13 residues long. The germline CDR1 and CDR2 sequences are SNHLY and FYNNEI. This CDR3 is CASSGGGNSPLHF. The CDR3 nucleotides are TGTGCCAGCAGTGGGGGGGGGAATTCACCCCTCCACTTT.

About this clone itself: Distinct nucleotide sequences in the sample also encode this CDR3. The V and J genes are TRBV5-1 and TRBJ1-5; no clear D gene. V lost 0 bases to trimming and J lost 6 bases, with 7 bases between them. The CDR3 length is 13 residues. Per germline, CDR1 SGHRS and CDR2 YFSETQ. The CDR3 here is CASSLEGAQPQHF. CDR3 nucleotides: TGCGCCAGCAGCTTGGAAGGAGCTCAGCCCCAGCATTTT.

There are a few counts of this clone. The V call is TRBV5-1, the J call TRBJ2-3, with 12 bases identical to TRBD2. With 3 bases clipped from V and 0 bases from J, the junction kept 2 bases outside the gene matches. In germline, CDR1 is SGHRS, CDR2 YFSETQ. The length of the CDR3 is 16 residues. The CDR3 coding sequence is TGCGCCAGCAGCTCACTAGCGGGGGGTAGCACAGATACGCAGTATTTT. It codes for CASSSLAGGSTDTQYF.